The rows below give T cell receptor beta chains drawn from one sample of a study of blood T cell repertoires in COVID-19. Sequencing was performed with immunoSEQ multiplex PCR; in TCRdb, only in-frame clones are kept and a portion is missing. The table has over 200,000 clones, roughly 88% seen once; the top ten hold roughly 3.7%. The specimen sequenced was PBMCs or T cells enriched from blood (not recorded which). Receptor source: a woman under 40 who had been exposed to COVID-19. Both conserved end residues are part of each CDR3. A D gene is named only where the DNA matches it firmly. Where a row states a size, it is once, few, many or the class of an expanded clone; other rows omit it.

CASSEDSGSYNEQFF	TGTGCCAGCAGTGAAGATAGCGGGAGCTACAATGAGCAGTTCTTC	TRBJ2-1	TRBV6-4	TRBD2	-
CASSQLRQGRAFF	TGTGCCAGCAGCCAACTCCGGCAGGGGAGAGCTTTCTTT	TRBJ1-1	TRBV3-1/TRBV3-2	-	-
CASSRRTDFSYEQYF	TGTGCCAGCAGCCGACGGACAGACTTCTCCTACGAGCAGTACTTC	TRBJ2-7	TRBV11-2	-	-
CASSPGDRAEQYF	TGTGCCAGCTCACCAGGAGACAGGGCCGAGCAGTACTTC	TRBJ2-7	TRBV18	TRBD1	-
CASSLRGADTQYF	TGTGCCAGCTCACTCAGGGGTGCAGATACGCAGTATTTT	TRBJ2-3	TRBV18	-	-
CASSLWDRASLNYGYTF	TGTGCCAGCAGCTTGTGGGACAGGGCGAGCCTTAACTATGGCTACACCTTC	TRBJ1-2	TRBV5-5	TRBD1	-
CASTKTPNYGYTF	TGTGCCAGCACTAAGACACCTAACTATGGCTACACCTTC	TRBJ1-2	TRBV12-3/TRBV12-4	-	-
CASSLARGLETQYF	TGTGCCAGCAGCTTAGCAAGGGGGCTGGAGACCCAGTACTTC	TRBJ2-5	TRBV11-2	TRBD1	once
CASSPGQQNYEQYF	TGTGCCAGCAGCCCGGGACAGCAAAATTACGAGCAGTACTTC	TRBJ2-7	TRBV5-6	TRBD1	-
CASSGSYIQYF	TGTGCCAGCAGTGGTAGCTACATTCAGTACTTC	TRBJ2-4	TRBV12-3/TRBV12-4	-	-
CASSIVGAGGRREQYF	TGTGCCAGTAGTATCGTGGGGGCGGGCGGGAGAAGAGAGCAGTACTTC	TRBJ2-7	TRBV19	-	-
CASSPPGLGSSRELFF	TGTGCCAGCAGCCCGCCGGGACTAGGTTCCTCCAGGGAGCTGTTTTTT	TRBJ2-2	TRBV3-1/TRBV3-2	TRBD2	-
CASGRSGGYGYTF	TGTGCCAGCGGAAGATCAGGGGGCTATGGCTACACCTTC	TRBJ1-2	TRBV27	TRBD1	-
CASSQDTGQGAEGYTF	TGTGCCAGCAGCCAAGATACGGGACAGGGGGCTGAAGGCTACACCTTC	TRBJ1-2	TRBV4-2	TRBD1	-
CASSANPRRSEQFF	TGCGCCAGCAGTGCAAACCCGAGAAGGAGTGAGCAGTTCTTC	TRBJ2-1	TRBV10-2	-	-
CASSPRQGTGYTF	TGCGCCAGCAGCCCCAGACAGGGAACTGGCTACACCTTC	TRBJ1-2	TRBV5-1	TRBD1	-
CATSDRENTEAFF	TGTGCCACCAGTGACAGGGAAAACACTGAAGCTTTCTTT	TRBJ1-1	TRBV24-1	-	-
CASRGQGYGYTF	TGTGCCAGTAGAGGACAGGGCTATGGCTACACCTTC	TRBJ1-2	TRBV19	TRBD1	-
CASSARGRANEQFF	TGTGCCAGCAGTGCACGCGGGAGAGCAAATGAGCAGTTCTTC	TRBJ2-1	TRBV25-1	TRBD2	-
CASSVTGSGYGYTF	TGTGCCAGCAGTGTAACAGGATCGGGCTATGGCTACACCTTC	TRBJ1-2	TRBV25-1	-	-
CASSLFGDRAYEQYF	TGTGCCAGCAGCTTGTTTGGGGACAGGGCCTACGAGCAGTACTTC	TRBJ2-7	TRBV5-6	TRBD1	-
CASSRKGQTSGANVLTF	TGTGCCAGCAGCCGAAAGGGACAGACCTCTGGGGCCAACGTCCTGACTTTC	TRBJ2-6	TRBV5-6	TRBD1	-
CASSVDRGYNEQFF	TGTGCCAGCAGTGTAGACAGGGGATACAATGAGCAGTTCTTC	TRBJ2-1	TRBV2	TRBD1	-
CASRGDINEQFF	TGTGCTAGTCGTGGAGATATCAATGAGCAGTTCTTC	TRBJ2-1	TRBV12-5	-	-
CASSLRLAGTGELFF	TGTGCCAGCAGTTTAAGACTAGCCGGCACCGGGGAGCTGTTTTTT	TRBJ2-2	TRBV6-5	TRBD2	-
CASSPRTGYTEAFF	TGCGCCAGCAGCCCCAGGACAGGTTACACTGAAGCTTTCTTT	TRBJ1-1	TRBV5-1	TRBD1	-
CASSEPGLAGDTDTQYF	TGCGCCAGCAGTGAGCCGGGACTAGCGGGGGACACAGATACGCAGTATTTT	TRBJ2-3	TRBV10-1	TRBD2	-
CASSLEASGRSYNEQFF	TGCGCCAGCAGCTTGGAAGCTAGCGGGAGATCCTACAATGAGCAGTTCTTC	TRBJ2-1	TRBV5-1	TRBD2	-
CAWSATGDNEQFF	TGTGCCTGGAGTGCAACAGGAGACAATGAGCAGTTCTTC	TRBJ2-1	TRBV30	-	-
CASSFEITDTQYF	TGTGCCAGCAGCTTTGAGATCACAGATACGCAGTATTTT	TRBJ2-3	TRBV7-6	-	-
CASSLYRENTEAFF	TGCGCCAGCAGCTTATACAGGGAGAACACTGAAGCTTTCTTT	TRBJ1-1	TRBV5-1	-	-
CASRRTADNQPQHF	TGTGCCAGCAGGAGGACAGCAGACAATCAGCCCCAGCATTTT	TRBJ1-5	TRBV6-5	-	-
CASSDWENEQFF	TGCGCCAGCAGTGATTGGGAGAATGAGCAGTTCTTC	TRBJ2-1	TRBV10-1	-	-
CASSRALGDRGEIQFF	TGTGCCAGCAGCAGGGCCTTAGGGGACAGGGGGGAGATTCAGTTCTTC	TRBJ2-1	TRBV9	TRBD1	-
CATTSRGNYGYTF	TGTGCCACTACCTCTCGTGGTAACTATGGCTACACCTTC	TRBJ1-2	TRBV19	-	-
CASSWTGRTYEQYF	TGTGCCAGCAGTTGGACAGGGCGGACCTACGAGCAGTACTTC	TRBJ2-7	TRBV2	TRBD1	-
CASGPRTGGYTF	TGTGCCAGCGGGCCCCGGACAGGTGGCTACACCTTC	TRBJ1-2	TRBV12-3/TRBV12-4	TRBD1	-
CASSLIGSGQRREDF	TGTGCCAGCAGTTTAATAGGGTCGGGCCAGAGGCGGGAAGATTTT	TRBJ2-3	TRBV27	-	few
CASSQVGRGWYEQYF	TGTGCCAGCAGCCAAGTGGGCAGGGGGTGGTACGAGCAGTACTTC	TRBJ2-7	TRBV14	TRBD1	-
CASSRDSPSTQYF	TGTGCCAGCAGCAGGGACAGCCCCAGTACGCAGTATTTT	TRBJ2-3	TRBV5-6	TRBD1	-
CASSFGGQGYNSPLHF	TGTGCCAGCAGCTTTGGGGGCCAGGGCTATAATTCACCCCTCCACTTT	TRBJ1-6	TRBV13	-	-
CASWTSGNYNEQFF	TGCGCCAGTTGGACTAGCGGGAATTACAATGAGCAGTTCTTC	TRBJ2-1	TRBV23-1	TRBD2	-
CASSQSSGGSYNEQFF	TGCGCCAGCAGCCAATCATCGGGAGGCTCCTACAATGAGCAGTTCTTC	TRBJ2-1	TRBV4-1	TRBD2	-
CASSETSGRDTQYF	TGCGCCAGCAGTGAGACTAGCGGGAGAGATACGCAGTATTTT	TRBJ2-3	TRBV10-1	TRBD2	once
CASSVRHPGTEAFF	TGCGCCAGCAGCGTAAGACACCCGGGGACTGAAGCTTTCTTT	TRBJ1-1	TRBV5-1	-	-
CASSLTGVNTEAFF	TGCGCCAGCAGCTTGACAGGGGTGAACACTGAAGCTTTCTTT	TRBJ1-1	TRBV5-1	TRBD1	few
CASVPQGRRGYTF	TGTGCCAGCGTCCCCCAGGGGCGAAGGGGCTACACCTTC	TRBJ1-2	TRBV28	-	-
CASSLRTGEKLFF	TGTGCCAGCTCCTTACGAACAGGTGAAAAACTGTTTTTT	TRBJ1-4	TRBV2	-	-
CASSVGGQDTEAFF	TGTGCCAGCAGCGTAGGGGGACAAGACACTGAAGCTTTCTTT	TRBJ1-1	TRBV9	-	-
CAAGRGNYGYTF	TGTGCCGCCGGGAGGGGTAACTATGGCTACACCTTC	TRBJ1-2	TRBV10-3	-	-